These T cell receptor beta chains were read from a single sample in a study of T cell responses to AZD1222 COVID-19 vaccine. Generated by immunoSEQ multiplex PCR, the TCRdb table keeps only in-frame clones and is missing some. The sample consists of 52,000 or so clones, about 81% of them appearing once. Here the sequenced sample was peripheral blood, taken on day 0 of AZD1222 vaccination. These receptors were taken from an adult in good health. CDR3s include the opening cysteine and the closing phenylalanine or tryptophan. A D gene is named only where the DNA matches it firmly. Where a row states a size, it is once, few, many or the class of an expanded clone; other rows omit it.

D gene,J gene,V gene,clone size,CDR3 DNA,CDR3 protein
NA,TRBJ2-2,TRBV14,NA,TGTGCCAGCAGCCAAGTTGGAGCTCCCTTGAACACCGGGGAGCTGTTTTTT,CASSQVGAPLNTGELFF
TRBD1,TRBJ1-1,TRBV5-1,NA,TGCGCCAGCAGCGTCGTCCCGGGACAGGGATTGAACACTGAAGCTTTCTTT,CASSVVPGQGLNTEAFF
NA,TRBJ2-1,TRBV27,NA,TGTGCCAGCAGTTGGACAGTTGGCAATGAGCAGTTCTTC,CASSWTVGNEQFF
NA,TRBJ2-2,TRBV10-1,NA,TGCGCCAGCAGTGAGTCTGGGGTTGGTAACGGGGAGCTGTTTTTT,CASSESGVGNGELFF
NA,TRBJ1-2,TRBV4-1,few,TGCGCCAGCAGCCAAGAAGGTTTCGGAGCTAACTATGGCTACACCTTC,CASSQEGFGANYGYTF
TRBD1,TRBJ1-1,TRBV18,NA,TGTGCCAGCTCAACACAGGGGGAAGATGGTGAAGCTTTCTTT,CASSTQGEDGEAFF
NA,TRBJ1-2,TRBV6-1,NA,TGTGCCAGCAGTGAGGTCAGTTACTATGGCTACACCTTC,CASSEVSYYGYTF
NA,TRBJ1-5,TRBV6-6,NA,TGTGCCAGCAGTCCGACAAGTAGCAATCAGCCCCAGCATTTT,CASSPTSSNQPQHF
TRBD1,TRBJ2-1,TRBV7-6,NA,TGTGCCAGCAGCTTAGGTGGGACAGGGAACAATGAGCAGTTCTTC,CASSLGGTGNNEQFF
TRBD1,TRBJ1-1,TRBV3-1/TRBV3-2,NA,TGTGCCAGCAGCGCCGGGACAGGGGGCGCTTTCAACACTGAAGCTTTCTTT,CASSAGTGGAFNTEAFF
TRBD1,TRBJ2-1,TRBV5-4,NA,TGTGCCAGCAGCGGGGGACAGGGAAGAGTAACCAATGAGCAGTTCTTC,CASSGGQGRVTNEQFF
NA,TRBJ2-2,TRBV18,once,TGTGCCAGCTTCCCAAACGCGAACACCGGGGAGCTGTTTTTT,CASFPNANTGELFF
TRBD2,TRBJ2-5,TRBV5-1,NA,TGCGCCAGCAGCTTGTCGGCTAGCGGCCCTGAGACCCAGTACTTC,CASSLSASGPETQYF
NA,TRBJ1-5,TRBV27,NA,TGTGCCAGCAGTTTTGTGGGCGAAAGCAATCAGCCCCAGCATTTT,CASSFVGESNQPQHF
NA,TRBJ2-5,TRBV18,NA,TGTGCCAGCTCATCTTCCGGGGGCGAACAAGAGACCCAGTACTTC,CASSSSGGEQETQYF
NA,TRBJ1-2,TRBV5-4,NA,TGTGCCAGCAGGAAAATTTCGTCGGTTAACTATGGCTACACCTTC,CASRKISSVNYGYTF
TRBD1,TRBJ1-3,TRBV7-9,NA,TGTGCCAGCAGCTCCCGGACAGGGGCTGGAAACACCATATATTTT,CASSSRTGAGNTIYF
NA,TRBJ2-3,TRBV2,NA,TGTGCCACCTCCTCACTGGATACGCAGTATTTT,CATSSLDTQYF
NA,TRBJ1-5,TRBV19,NA,TGTGCCAGTAGTATAGATTTGCGGACGAATAGCAATCAGCCCCAGCATTTT,CASSIDLRTNSNQPQHF
NA,TRBJ2-1,TRBV27,NA,TGTGCCAGCAGCCCCCCCCACGACAGTGGTGTCCAGTTCTTC,CASSPPHDSGVQFF
NA,TRBJ2-7,TRBV19,NA,TGTGCCAGTAGTATACGGGCGGGACCTACCTACGAGCAGTACTTC,CASSIRAGPTYEQYF
TRBD2,TRBJ2-1,TRBV9,NA,TGTGCCAGCAGCGCGACACTAGCGGAGTACAATGAGCAGTTCTTC,CASSATLAEYNEQFF
NA,TRBJ1-2,TRBV9,few,TGTGCCAGCAGCGTAGGTTACTATGGCTACACCTTC,CASSVGYYGYTF
NA,TRBJ1-1,TRBV10-2,NA,TGCGCCAGCAGTGAGGCGAGAAACACTGAAGCTTTCTTT,CASSEARNTEAFF
TRBD2,TRBJ2-1,TRBV29-1,NA,TGCAGCGTTGACACTAGCGGGAGGTCCTACAATGAGCAGTTCTTC,CSVDTSGRSYNEQFF
NA,TRBJ1-5,TRBV6-4,NA,TGTGCCAGCAGAGGGTGTAAACCCCAGCATTTT,CASRGCKPQHF
TRBD2,TRBJ2-1,TRBV7-7,NA,TGTGCCAGCAGCCTTGGGACTAGCGGGAGTGTCGACAATGAGCAGTTCTTC,CASSLGTSGSVDNEQFF
NA,TRBJ1-5,TRBV7-2,NA,TGTGCCAGCAGCTTAGAGACCGGGGTCACGGCCCAGCATTTT,CASSLETGVTAQHF
NA,TRBJ2-1,TRBV6-5,NA,TGTGCCAGCAGCGACGACAGCTACAATGAGCAGTTCTTC,CASSDDSYNEQFF
TRBD2,TRBJ2-3,TRBV6-4,NA,TGTGCCAGCAGTGAATGGGGGGGTTCGGCAGATACGCAGTATTTT,CASSEWGGSADTQYF
NA,TRBJ1-6,TRBV4-2,once,TGTGCCAGCGCCGAGGAGAGCTCCTATAATTCACCCCTCCACTTT,CASAEESSYNSPLHF
NA,TRBJ1-5,TRBV2,once,TGTGCCAGCAGTGAAGCGCGGGAGCAGCCCCAGCATTTT,CASSEAREQPQHF
NA,TRBJ1-2,TRBV25-1,NA,TGTGCCAGCAGTGATGGGGAAGGGTGGGCAGCTAACTATGGCTACACCTTC,CASSDGEGWAANYGYTF
NA,TRBJ2-7,TRBV28,NA,TGTGCCAGCACCCCCTCGAGGGGGACTCCTACGCGGGAGCAGTACTTC,CASTPSRGTPTREQYF
TRBD2,TRBJ2-7,TRBV5-6,NA,TGTGCCAGCAGCTTGGGTGCTAGCGGATACGAGCAGTACTTC,CASSLGASGYEQYF
NA,TRBJ2-7,TRBV2,NA,TGTGCCAGTACCCAGACTGGCGGAGGGAACTACGAGCAGTACTTC,CASTQTGGGNYEQYF
TRBD1,TRBJ1-1,TRBV6-5,NA,TGTGCCAGCAGTAGGGGGGACAGGCCTATGGAAGCTTTCTTT,CASSRGDRPMEAFF
NA,TRBJ2-1,TRBV27,NA,TGTGCCAGCAGTTTACAGGCCCCATCCTACAATGAGCAGTTCTTC,CASSLQAPSYNEQFF
NA,TRBJ2-2,TRBV7-6,NA,TGTGCCAGCAGCTTACATGACGGCTCGAACACCGGGGAGCTGTTTTTT,CASSLHDGSNTGELFF
NA,TRBJ2-7,TRBV5-4,NA,TGTGCCAGCAGCCCGGGGAGCACAGCCGGCTCCTACGAGCAGTACTTC,CASSPGSTAGSYEQYF
TRBD1,TRBJ1-2,TRBV6-5,NA,TGTGCCAGCAAAACAGACAGGGGTGTTGGCTACACCTTC,CASKTDRGVGYTF
NA,TRBJ1-1,TRBV28,NA,TGTGCCAGCAGTTTATCGTGGTTAGCTTTCTTT,CASSLSWLAFF
NA,TRBJ1-3,TRBV10-3,NA,TGTGCCATCACGGAAGAGGGGCCACACTCTGGAAACACCATATATTTT,CAITEEGPHSGNTIYF
TRBD2,TRBJ2-7,TRBV9,NA,TGTGCCAGCAGCGGGACTAGCGGGAGGAGCTCCTACGAGCAGTACTTC,CASSGTSGRSSYEQYF
TRBD1,TRBJ1-1,TRBV19,NA,TGTGCCAGTAGTACCGACAGGGGCCAGAACACTGAAGCTTTCTTT,CASSTDRGQNTEAFF
NA,TRBJ2-7,TRBV7-2,NA,TGTGCCAGCAGCTTAGAGGGCGGGTACGAGCAGTACTTC,CASSLEGGYEQYF
NA,TRBJ2-7,TRBV5-6,NA,TGTGCCAGCAGCCCCAGGACCTACGGGTACGAGCAGTACTTC,CASSPRTYGYEQYF
TRBD1,TRBJ1-6,TRBV19,NA,TGTGCCAGTACCCTGGCAGGGGGCCACTCACCCCTCCACTTT,CASTLAGGHSPLHF
NA,TRBJ2-5,TRBV11-2,NA,TGTGCCAGCAGTTATAATGCCGAGACCCAGTACTTC,CASSYNAETQYF
NA,TRBJ2-5,TRBV6-5,NA,TGTGCCAGCAGTCCCCCGACAGGCCAAGAGACCCAGTACTTC,CASSPPTGQETQYF
NA,TRBJ2-1,TRBV24-1,NA,TGTGCCACCAGTGATCAGCCTCATAGCTCCTACAATGAGCAGTTCTTC,CATSDQPHSSYNEQFF
NA,TRBJ2-3,TRBV21-1,NA,TGTGCCAGCAGCACCCGGGTCACAGATACGCAGTATTTT,CASSTRVTDTQYF
TRBD2,TRBJ2-7,TRBV29-1,NA,TGCAGCGTGGCTGGGACTAGCGGGGTGCTGACCTACGAGCAGTACTTC,CSVAGTSGVLTYEQYF
TRBD2,TRBJ2-7,TRBV4-1,NA,TGCGCCAGCAGCCAAGAAGCTCCGGGACTAGGAGTCTACTTC,CASSQEAPGLGVYF
NA,TRBJ1-1,TRBV19,NA,TGTGCCAGTAGTATAGAGGCCACGAACACTGAAGCTTTCTTT,CASSIEATNTEAFF